Included here is one T cell receptor (beta chain) sequence, with context. The V gene end was trimmed by 3 bases and the J gene end by 5 bases; junction bases not matched to a gene: 9. Germline V gene lookup returns CDR1 KGHSH and CDR2 LQKENI. The CDR3 consists of 16 residues. The sample comes from a study of blood T cell repertoires in COVID-19. In the study's own analysis: Scientists estimated how many nucleated cells there were by amplifying reference gene primers. Assay used: immunoSEQ multiplex PCR; TCRdb lists only in-frame clones, some missing. V and J calls and clone size are copied from that table; D and trimming were computed from the DNA. Seen here are around 140,000 clones, 80% to 90% observed once, and the top ten hold 8% to 9%.

The chain carries TRBV18 and TRBJ2-1, with TRBD2 matching 8 bases. Sequencing was done on a sample of peripheral blood. This clonotype originated in a woman in her forties or fifties with active or convalescent COVID-19. The CDR3 region is CASSPLLAGSHNEQFF. Written as DNA, the CDR3 is TGTGCCAGCTCACCTCTGCTAGCGGGTAGTCACAATGAGCAGTTCTTC.